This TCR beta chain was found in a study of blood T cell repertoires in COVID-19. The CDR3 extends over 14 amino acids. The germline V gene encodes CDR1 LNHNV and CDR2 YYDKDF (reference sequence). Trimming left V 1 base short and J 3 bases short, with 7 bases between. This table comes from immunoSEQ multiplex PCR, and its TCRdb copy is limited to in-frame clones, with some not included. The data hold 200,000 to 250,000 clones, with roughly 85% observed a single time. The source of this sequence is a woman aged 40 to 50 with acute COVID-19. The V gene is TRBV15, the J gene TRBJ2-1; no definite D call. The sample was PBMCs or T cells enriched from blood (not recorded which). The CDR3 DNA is TGTGCCACCAGCAGAGTTCTAGACTACAATGAGCAGTTCTTC. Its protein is CATSRVLDYNEQFF.